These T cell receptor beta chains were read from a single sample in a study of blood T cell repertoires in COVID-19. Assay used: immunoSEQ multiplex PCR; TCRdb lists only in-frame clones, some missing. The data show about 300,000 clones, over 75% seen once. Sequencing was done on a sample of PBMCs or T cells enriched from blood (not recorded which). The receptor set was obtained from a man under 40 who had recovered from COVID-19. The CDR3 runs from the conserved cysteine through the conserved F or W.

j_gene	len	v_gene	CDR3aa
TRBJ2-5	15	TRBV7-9	CASRSIRGSQETQYF
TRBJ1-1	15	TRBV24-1	CATSDLRSGWAEAFF
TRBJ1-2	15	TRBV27	CASTKRGTGNYGYTF
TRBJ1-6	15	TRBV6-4	CASAPGSSYNSPLHF
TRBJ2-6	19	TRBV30	CAWSVGKSGFSQGANVLTF
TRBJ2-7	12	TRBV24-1	CATGQGTYEQYF
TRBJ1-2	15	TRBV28	CASHEGGQVKDGYTF
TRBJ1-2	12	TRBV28	CASTGYFYGYTF
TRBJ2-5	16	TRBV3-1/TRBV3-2	CASSQEERRGKETQYF
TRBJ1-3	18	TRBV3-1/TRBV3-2	CASSPLAGGGRSGNTIYF
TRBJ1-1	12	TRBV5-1	CASSLEWPEAFF
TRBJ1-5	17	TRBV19	CASSLFWDRDSNQPQHF
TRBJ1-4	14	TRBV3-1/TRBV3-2	CASRAARVGEKLFF
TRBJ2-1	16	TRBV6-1	CASSGRGSGYYNEQFF
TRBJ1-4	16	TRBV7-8	CASSLISQQNPFKLFF
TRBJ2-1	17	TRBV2	CASVGNPVRVLYNEQFF
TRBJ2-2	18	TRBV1	CTSSQSWGEGMNTGELFF
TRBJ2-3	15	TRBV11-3	CASSLVGGGTDTQYF
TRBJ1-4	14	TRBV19	CASNHPGVREKLFF
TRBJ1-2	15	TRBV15	CATSRFGDSNYGYTF
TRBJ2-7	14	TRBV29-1	CSVEDWNRGPEQYF
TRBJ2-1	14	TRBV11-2	CASSLADYATEQFF
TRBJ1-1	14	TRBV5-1	CASREMTGNTEAFF
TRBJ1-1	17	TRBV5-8	CANLAAPRGQLNTEAFF
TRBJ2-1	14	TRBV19	CASSFGTSGGEQFF
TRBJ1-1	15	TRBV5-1	CASSLVAGGGTEAFF
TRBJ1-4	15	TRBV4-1	CASSPGDRGREKLFF
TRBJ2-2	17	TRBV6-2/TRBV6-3	CASSTPLWGGGTGELFF
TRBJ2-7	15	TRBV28	CASSWTSGVPYEQYF
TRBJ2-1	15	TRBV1	CTSDRLAGTYNEQFF
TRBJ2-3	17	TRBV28	CASSAHRAREGTDTQYF
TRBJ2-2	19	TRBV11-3	CASSRSGLAGGPNTGELFF
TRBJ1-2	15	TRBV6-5	CASSYLGWAPDGYTF
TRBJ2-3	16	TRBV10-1	CASSDPSAQYTDTQYF
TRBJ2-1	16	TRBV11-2	CASSLGLAGPYNEQFF
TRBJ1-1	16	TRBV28	CASTGGALREDTEAFF
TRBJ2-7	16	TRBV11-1	CASSLITSGSFYEQYF
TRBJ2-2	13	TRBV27	CASSARGTGELFF
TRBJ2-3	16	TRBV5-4	CASSLGLAPGTDTQYF
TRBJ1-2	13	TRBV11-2	CASSPRRGDGYTF
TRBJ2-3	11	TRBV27	CASSRLDTQYF
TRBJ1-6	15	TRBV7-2	CASSLRQTSNSPLHF
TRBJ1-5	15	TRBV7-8	CASSPGTGMDQPQHF
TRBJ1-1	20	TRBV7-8	CASSYPLGRGQGRSDTEAFF
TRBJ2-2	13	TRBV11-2	CASSSASGGELFF
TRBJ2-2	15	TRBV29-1	CSVAHRGASTGELFF
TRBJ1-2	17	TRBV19	CASSISPPLAGRYGYTF